This T cell receptor (beta chain) was sequenced for a study of blood T cell repertoires in COVID-19. Study details: The origin of the acute and convalescent COVID-19 samples was the United States, Italy and Spain. In each case, the material was cDNA or gDNA derived from T cells, B-cell-depleted T cells, or PBMCs.

Repertoires were generated with immunoSEQ multiplex PCR, while TCRdb's copy carries only in-frame clones and drops some. The sample carries roughly 100,000 clones, about 89% recorded once. Germline lookup yields CDR1 SGHVS and CDR2 FNYEAQ. The CDR3 sequence is 17 residues long. V lost 5 bases to trimming and J lost 5 bases; unmatched junction nucleotides: 14. This clone was found once. Sequenced input: peripheral blood. The chain carries TRBV7-6 and TRBJ2-1; 8 positions match TRBD1. This clonotype originated in a human donor in a cohort sampled during active COVID-19. As DNA, the CDR3 is TGTGCCAGCAGCCAAAAAATTGGGACAGGACAAGACAATGAGCAGTTCTTC. Its protein product is CASSQKIGTGQDNEQFF.